This TCR beta chain is from a study of PD-L1 blockade in urothelial cancer. About the research overall: Patients initiated atezolizumab in about 2014 at 1,200 mg intravenously every 3 weeks. Specimens of blood held a median count of roughly 150,000 T cells.

This clone was seen a few times. The time point: pretreatment peripheral blood. After removal of 2 bases from V and 1 base from J, the junction contained 14 bases not matched to a gene. This CDR3 has 20 residues. Germline V gene sequence: CDR1 SNHLY, CDR2 FYNNEI. Clones were read by immunoSEQ multiplex PCR, and TCRdb kept only the in-frame ones, dropping some. The sample records about 63,000 clones, roughly 76% being singletons. The source is a man between 65 and 79 years old with urothelial cancer. The V call is TRBV2, the J call TRBJ2-3, with 11 nucleotides matching TRBD2. Material: PBMCs, obtained around atezolizumab (anti-PD-L1) treatment. The DNA of the CDR3 is TGTGCCAGCAGTGAACGGCGTTCGCTTTTACTAGCGGGGGGCACAGATACGCAGTATTTT. Translating gives CASSERRSLLLAGGTDTQYF. Supplemented by reference TRBV2 and TRBJ2-3, the full variable domain reads EPEVTQTPSHQVTQMGQEVILRCVPISNHLYFYWYRQILGQKVEFLVSFYNNEISEKSEIFDDQFSVERPDGSNFTLKIRSTKLEDSAMYFCASSERRSLLLAGGTDTQYFGPGTRLTVL.